This T cell receptor (beta chain) was identified in a study of T cell responses to AZD1222 COVID-19 vaccine. Overall study findings and caveats: Unmutated variant regions are reportedly targeted by nearly half of spike-specific TCRs. Repertoire sampling happened only post peak T cell response. The donors showed a predominance of white British ancestry and of females, with possible underestimation of clonal diversity. Vaccination with two AZD1222 doses was followed by a rise in Spike-specific TCR breadth and depth.

Method: immunoSEQ multiplex PCR; TCRdb's copy keeps in-frame clones and lacks some. The sample shows about 140,000 clones, approximately 92% of them seen only once. Remarks on this clone: Its antigen is not identified.

Material: peripheral blood, obtained 28 days after the second AZD1222 dose. This TCR was sampled from an adult who received the AZD1222 COVID-19 vaccine.

The CDR3 DNA reads as TGCGCCAGCAGCTTGTCTAGCGGGATCTACGAGCAGTACTTC. This sequence encodes CASSLSSGIYEQYF. V is TRBV5-1 and J is TRBJ2-7; TRBD2 aligns across 9 bases. The germline CDR1 and CDR2 sequences are SGHRS and YFSETQ. CDR3 length: 14 amino acids. V gave up 1 base and J gave up 3 bases; unmatched junction bases: 2. Combining the CDR3 with reference TRBV5-1 and TRBJ2-7 gives the whole variable domain KAGVTQTPRYLIKTRGQQVTLSCSPISGHRSVSWYQQTPGQGLQFLFEYFSETQRNKGNFPGRFSGRQFSNSRSEMNVSTLELGDSALYLCASSLSSGIYEQYFGPGTRLTVT.